This T cell receptor beta chain was recovered during a study of blood T cell repertoires in COVID-19 (dated by TCRdb to about 2020). For the study in its entirety: The collaborator samples originated in the United States, Italy and Spain and spanned the acute and convalescent phases of COVID-19. The prospective study material was composed of cDNA or gDNA derived from T cells, B-cell-depleted T cells, or PBMCs. Deeply sampled blood TCRbeta repertoires from subjects exposed to, actively infected with, or recovered from COVID-19 were included in the dataset. A freely available public database, intended as a resource for researchers studying the immune response to SARS-CoV-2, is where the repertoires were released. Samples came from the ongoing ImmuneRACE study (first 160 participants) plus 1,254 subjects from 6 global collaborators. A de-identified subject ID, COVID-19 status, age in years and sex were almost always included in the sample metadata. HLA class I and class II types, where available, came from metadata supplied by the sample provider rather than from assay-based typing. Points the paper makes about the study in general: The quantity of clinical and demographic metadata differed by source and by participant and was supplied without curation.

As to this clone: Its recognized antigen is unknown. Base quality data are lacking; no much larger clone is found one base away.

TCRbeta CDR3 regions were amplified from genomic DNA by means of the immunoSEQ Assay, a bias-controlled multiplex PCR. In the paper's pipeline: Nucleated cell counts per sample were estimated from amplification of reference gene primers within the assay. Sequence reads were collapsed and filtered to measure the absolute abundance of every unique TCRbeta CDR3 rearrangement. For each sample, productive Simpson clonality was calculated as the square root of Simpson's diversity index across productive rearrangements. Entries here come from immuneACCESS through TCRdb and include only in-frame sequences with V and J called. Some clones fail to appear in such tables; in the studies checked, an unresolved V gene covers under half of the shortfall, and the cause of the remainder is unknown. That table furnishes V, J and clone size, whereas the DNA furnished D and trimming. The sample table shows approximately 170,000 clones, and more than 75% are seen once. The ten largest account for 2% to 2.5% of the sample.

Samples from volunteer blood donors who had recovered from COVID-19 were contributed by a second Seattle source. Collaborating institutions collected whole blood in K2EDTA tubes following their own protocols. For TCRbeta analysis, collaborators shipped samples as frozen whole blood, isolated PBMCs, or DNA extracted from either of those sample types. V trim: 1 base; J trim: 2 bases; unmatched bases: 1. The CDR3 covers 14 residues, taking in both the cysteine and the phenylalanine. Only the CDR3 DNA stays, 42 bases, in frame from base 1. The CDR1 and CDR2 encoded by the germline V gene are SGHTA and FQGNSA.

Recombination linked TRBV7-2 to TRBJ2-5; TRBD1 fits 7 bases in the junction. Material for sequencing was peripheral blood. This receptor was taken from a man in his fifties or sixties who had recovered from COVID-19. The sequence in DNA is TGTGCCAGCAGCTTAGGACAGGGACAAGAGACCCAGTACTTC. Its protein product is CASSLGQGQETQYF.